This TCR beta chain appears in the sequencing data of a study of beta chain features in type 1 diabetes. Overall study context: What patients shared with healthy donors was a similar profile of age, gender and cell yields.

Every bit of the isolated RNA underwent reverse transcription, so sequencing read expressed TCRB transcripts. Using immunoSEQ multiplex PCR, the repertoire was profiled, and TCRdb retains in-frame clones only, with some absent. The sample includes hundreds of thousands of clones, 14% of them seen just once. Trimming removed 2 bases at V and 8 bases at J, with 13 bases between. The CDR3 totals 13 residues. Germline V lookup: CDR1 SGHRS, CDR2 YFSETQ. This clone has only a few counts. Its antigen remains unidentified. One heparinised blood draw, averaging about 116 mL, came from each donor. Researchers reported sorting CD4+ naive, central memory, regulatory and stem cell-like memory cells via CD45RO/CCR7/CD25/CD127/CD95/CD27. Notes on the study in general: For type 1 diabetes patients, VDJ junctions showed fewer insertions and more deletions. TCRB CDR3 length was moderately but significantly reduced in all four CD4+ subsets of Type 1 diabetes patients.

This chain links TRBV5-1 with TRBJ1-1; D may be TRBD1 (5 bases). This sequence originates from a man aged 25 to 45 with type 1 diabetes. Material for sequencing was naive CD4+ T cells from blood. The CDR3: CASSLRGGIEAFF. The CDR3 DNA reads as TGCGCCAGCAGCTTAAGGGGAGGGATAGAAGCTTTCTTT.